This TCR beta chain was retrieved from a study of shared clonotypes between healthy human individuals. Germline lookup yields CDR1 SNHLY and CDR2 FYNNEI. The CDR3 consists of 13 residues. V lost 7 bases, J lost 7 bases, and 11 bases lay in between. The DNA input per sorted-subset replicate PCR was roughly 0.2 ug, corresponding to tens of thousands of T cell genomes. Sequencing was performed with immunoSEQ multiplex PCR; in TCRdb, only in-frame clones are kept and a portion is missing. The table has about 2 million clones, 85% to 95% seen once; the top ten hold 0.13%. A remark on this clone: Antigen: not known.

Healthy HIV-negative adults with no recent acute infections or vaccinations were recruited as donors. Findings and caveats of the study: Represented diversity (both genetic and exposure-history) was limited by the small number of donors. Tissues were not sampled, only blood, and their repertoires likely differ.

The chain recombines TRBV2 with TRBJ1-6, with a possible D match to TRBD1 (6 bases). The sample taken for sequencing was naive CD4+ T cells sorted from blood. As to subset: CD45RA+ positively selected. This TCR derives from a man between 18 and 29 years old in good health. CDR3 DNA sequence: TGTGCCAGCATGAGGGGGGAAAATTCACCCCTCCACTTT. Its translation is CASMRGENSPLHF.